A single sample gave rise to the 21 T cell receptor beta chains below, sequenced in a study of technical replicates of blood from a handful of donors. TCRdb keeps only in-frame clones here, not all; method: immunoSEQ multiplex PCR. The sample yields around 64,000 clones, just under 95% seen once. Sequencing used PBMCs. The receptors were sampled from a human donor in good health. Some clones in this sample may be carry-over from other donors' samples.

The chain recombines TRBV7-9 with TRBJ2-7; 11 bases align to TRBD1. The CDR3 contains 18 residues. The V segment lost 4 bases and the J segment 0 bases; nucleotides outside the gene matches: 11. Germline assignment: CDR1 SEHNR and CDR2 FQNEAQ (reference sequence). The CDR3 reads CASSSMGQGVTSSYEQYF. DNA for the CDR3: TGTGCCAGCAGCTCAATGGGACAGGGGGTTACTAGCTCCTACGAGCAGTACTTC.

This chain links TRBV4-2 with TRBJ1-2; a weak D match, TRBD1 (5 bases). The germline V gene encodes CDR1 LGHNA and CDR2 YNFKEQ. Trimming pared 3 bases from V and 1 base from J, leaving 15 bases between. This CDR3 is 16 amino acids long. CDR3 in amino acids: CASSHAGGLVNYGYTF. CDR3 coding DNA: TGTGCCAGCAGCCACGCCGGGGGACTGGTTAACTATGGCTACACCTTC.

The rearrangement joins TRBV30 to TRBJ1-5, with D possibly matching TRBD1 (5 bases). The CDR3 loop spans 12 amino acids. Germline V gives CDR1 GTSNPN, CDR2 SVGIG (reference sequence). Trimming took 5 bases from V and 6 from J, leaving 11 bases between them. Here the CDR3 DNA reads TGTGCCTGGTCGGCGGGGACTCAGCCCCAGCATTTT. This codes for CAWSAGTQPQHF.

The chain carries TRBV19 and TRBJ1-2, with 7 bases fitting TRBD1. Germline V gives CDR1 LNHDA, CDR2 SQIVND (reference sequence). The CDR3 contains 15 residues. Trimming at V came to 5 bases and at J to 4 bases, leaving 10 bases not matched to a gene. This CDR3 is CASSSRGDRIYGYTF. CDR3 DNA: TGTGCCAGTAGTTCGCGGGGGGACAGAATCTATGGCTACACCTTC.

The chain uses TRBV19 and TRBJ1-2; D call uncertain. The germline V and J ends were trimmed by 3 bases and 4 bases, with 12 bases remaining between them. Germline loops: CDR1 LNHDA, CDR2 SQIVND (reference sequence). The CDR3 runs to 14 residues. In nucleotides, the CDR3 is TGTGCCAGTAGTATGGCAGGCCACCTCTATGGCTACACCTTC. Encoded protein: CASSMAGHLYGYTF.

The chain joins TRBV19 to TRBJ2-2; possible D gene TRBD2, 7 bases. The germline CDR1 and CDR2 sequences are LNHDA and SQIVND (reference sequence). This CDR3 is built from 15 residues. V was clipped by 7 bases and J by 5 bases, with 17 bases between them. The DNA for the CDR3 is TGTGCCAGTAACCCTGCCGGGGGGCCGACCGGGGAGCTGTTTTTT. Encoded protein: CASNPAGGPTGELFF. Based on the CDR3 plus reference TRBV19 and TRBJ2-2, the full variable domain is DGGITQSPKYLFRKEGQNVTLSCEQNLNHDAMYWYRQDPGQGLRLIYYSQIVNDFQKGDIAEGYSVSREKKESFPLTVTSAQKNPTAFYLCASNPAGGPTGELFFGEGSRLTVL.

The chain joins TRBV7-3 to TRBJ2-1; 7 positions agree with TRBD2. Germline-derived CDR1 and CDR2 are SGHTA and FQGTGA. This CDR3 is built from 16 residues. Unmatched junction bases numbered 12, after V lost 5 bases and J lost 5 bases. CDR3 in amino acids: CASSPLASGLNNEQFF. CDR3 nucleotides: TGTGCCAGCAGCCCCCTCGCTAGCGGCCTTAACAATGAGCAGTTCTTC.

The J gene is TRBJ1-1, the V gene TRBV5-5; D gene uncertain. The CDR3 length is 15 residues. The ends were cut back, 5 bases at V and 1 base at J, with 15 bases in the middle. The germline gives CDR1 SGHKS, CDR2 YYEKEE (reference sequence). CDR3 sequence: CASSQRPGTNTEAFF. In nucleotides, the CDR3 is TGTGCCAGCAGTCAAAGACCAGGAACGAACACTGAAGCTTTCTTT.

The chain combines TRBV7-2 with TRBJ1-2, with 8 nucleotides matching TRBD1. CDR3 length equals 13 residues. V trimming: 4 bases; J trimming: 6 bases; junction bases outside the gene matches: 4. Germline V CDR1 and CDR2: SGHTA, FQGNSA. In nucleotides, the CDR3 is TGTGCCAGCAGCTCCCAGGGGGCGGATGGCTACACCTTC. It codes for CASSSQGADGYTF.

The rearrangement uses TRBV19 and TRBJ1-4; D might be TRBD1 (5 bases). V dropped 8 bases and J dropped 1 base, with 8 bases sitting between them. Germline V gene lookup returns CDR1 LNHDA and CDR2 SQIVND (reference sequence). The CDR3 sequence is 13 residues long. The CDR3 loop is CASQGRTNEKLFF. CDR3 DNA sequence: TGTGCCAGTCAGGGAAGAACTAATGAAAAACTGTTTTTT.

This chain connects TRBV7-8 to TRBJ2-1; 7 bases are a match to TRBD2. The J segment lost 5 bases and the V segment lost 7 bases, leaving 8 bases of the junction unmatched. Germline V gene lookup returns CDR1 SGHVS and CDR2 FQNEAQ. The CDR3 is 14 residues long. Here the CDR3 reads CASTHGGTNNEQFF. CDR3 sequence (DNA): TGTGCCAGCACCCACGGGGGGACCAACAATGAGCAGTTCTTC.

The J gene is TRBJ2-1, the V gene TRBV7-3; TRBD2 might be the D (5 bases). V was clipped by 3 bases and J by 7 bases, with 13 bases between them. Germline-derived CDR1 and CDR2 are SGHTA and FQGTGA. This CDR3 spans 14 amino acids. The CDR3 sequence: CASSLGVESNEQFF. The CDR3, as DNA: TGTGCCAGCAGCTTGGGAGTTGAGAGTAATGAGCAGTTCTTC.

This clone came up a few times. The chain combines TRBV7-6 with TRBJ2-3, with 11 bases aligning to TRBD2. This CDR3 spans 18 amino acids. V lost 3 bases to trimming and J lost 0 bases; unmatched junction nucleotides: 8. Per the germline V gene, CDR1 is SGHVS and CDR2 is FNYEAQ. The CDR3 protein is CASSFSGGAHRSTDTQYF. The DNA for the CDR3 is TGTGCCAGCAGCTTTAGCGGGGGGGCCCATAGGAGCACAGATACGCAGTATTTT.

V and J are TRBV13 and TRBJ1-2; TRBD1 matches at 8 bases. With 2 bases clipped from V and 8 bases from J, the junction kept 4 bases outside the gene matches. Germline V gives CDR1 PRHDT, CDR2 FYEKMQ (reference sequence). CDR3 size: 13 residues. The CDR3: CASSLLQGGGYTF. Here the CDR3 DNA reads TGTGCCAGCAGCTTATTACAGGGGGGGGGCTACACCTTC.

The chain has TRBV7-5 and TRBJ2-7; TRBD1, as called in the table, went unchecked against the DNA. TRBV7-5 is classified as a pseudogene. This CDR3 region has 16 residues. Here the CDR3 reads CVRSTGSGTGAYEQYF. The CDR3, as DNA: TGTGTCAGAAGCACCGGCTCCGGGACAGGAGCCTACGAGCAGTACTTC.

The genes are TRBV5-4 and TRBJ2-1, with D hard to call. Trimming pared 5 bases from V and 5 bases from J, leaving 8 bases between. This CDR3 has 12 residues. Per germline, CDR1 SGHNT and CDR2 YYREEE (reference sequence). Written as DNA, the CDR3 is TGTGCCAGCAGGAGTCGGGACAATGAGCAGTTCTTC. Residues: CASRSRDNEQFF.

This chain connects TRBV7-2 to TRBJ2-7; D may be TRBD2 (5 bases). Per the germline V gene, CDR1 is SGHTA and CDR2 is FQGNSA. CDR3 length: 13 residues. The ends were cut back, 6 bases at V and 7 bases at J, with 16 bases in the middle. The CDR3 spells CASSPEGILEQYF. For the CDR3, the DNA is TGTGCCAGCAGTCCCGAGGGTATCCTAGAGCAGTACTTC.

This chain links TRBV4-2 with TRBJ2-5; 9 bases line up with TRBD2. The CDR3 covers 16 residues. Per germline, CDR1 LGHNA and CDR2 YNFKEQ. V lost 0 bases and J lost 5; bases outside the gene matches: 7. The CDR3 sequence is CASSQEIAGELETQYF. CDR3 coding DNA: TGTGCCAGCAGCCAAGAGATAGCGGGAGAATTGGAGACCCAGTACTTC.

This chain uses TRBV7-2 with TRBJ2-5; TRBD1 matches at 9 bases. Germline V gene data show CDR1 as SGHTA and CDR2 as FQGNSA. After removal of 4 bases from V and 1 base from J, the junction contained 7 bases not matched to a gene. CDR3 length equals 16 residues. CDR3 DNA sequence: TGTGCCAGCAGCTCCGCTCCGGGACAGGGCCAAGAGACCCAGTACTTC. Protein product: CASSSAPGQGQETQYF. Looking up the rest from reference TRBV7-2 and TRBJ2-5 gives the full variable domain: GAGVSQSPSNKVTEKGKDVELRCDPISGHTALYWYRQSLGQGLEFLIYFQGNSAPDKSGLPSDRFSAERTGGSVSTLTIQRTQQEDSAVYLCASSSAPGQGQETQYFGPGTRLLVL.

The V gene is TRBV19, the J gene TRBJ2-3, with 10 nucleotides matching TRBD2. This CDR3 has 16 amino acids. Germline trimming cut 5 bases from V and 0 bases from J; bases unmatched to any gene: 5. The germline gives CDR1 LNHDA, CDR2 SQIVND (reference sequence). The CDR3 sequence: CASSLSGRTSTDTQYF. For the CDR3, the DNA is TGTGCCAGTAGTCTTAGCGGGAGGACTAGCACAGATACGCAGTATTTT.

The chain employs TRBV6-5 and TRBJ1-6; no clear D gene. Germline CDR1 and CDR2: MNHEY and SVGAGI. This CDR3 has 14 residues. The ends were cut back, 5 bases at V and 9 bases at J, with 14 bases in the middle. The CDR3 spells CASSTGSLGSPLHF. CDR3 in DNA: TGTGCCAGCAGTACGGGGAGTTTGGGTTCACCCCTCCACTTT.